These 28 T cell receptor beta chains originate from one sample sequenced in a study of T cells after yellow fever vaccination (dated by TCRdb to between 2019 and 2020). Receptors were amplified or captured by 5' RACE. TCRdb names Illumina NovaSeq 6000 as the instrument used. TCRdb ran its own pipeline on the public reads, namely fastp trimming at Q25 and MiXCR clone calling, and kept in-frame beta chains. Identical CDR3 protein sequences are pooled into one entry, listed with their most common genes and DNA. Within this sample are under 350,000 distinct CDR3 sequences, with 4.1% of them counted one time only. Around 23% of the sample lies in the top ten. The sample's treatment or condition, from its label and the paper: live attenuated yellow fever vaccine strain. The sequences come from PBMCs, collected 5 days after the yellow fever booster vaccination. These TCRs come from a man between 18 and 35 years old who received the YFV17D yellow fever vaccine.

This clonotype was recorded many times. CDR3 sequence (DNA): TGCGCCAGCAGCTTGGTCGGGGACAACCAAGAGACCCAGTACTTC. Its protein product is CASSLVGDNQETQYF. J is TRBJ2-5 and V is TRBV5-1; perhaps TRBD1 as D (6 bases). V gave up 0 bases and J gave up 0 bases, with 9 bases separating them. The CDR3 is made up of 15 amino acids. Germline V CDR1 and CDR2: SGHRS, YFSETQ.

Many counts were recorded for this clonotype. The gene calls are TRBV7-9 and TRBJ1-2; perhaps TRBD1 as D (6 bases). The CDR3 has 13 residues. V lost 5 bases and J lost 2, with 9 bases in between. Looked up from germline, CDR1 is SEHNR and CDR2 is FQNEAQ (reference sequence). The CDR3 DNA reads as TGTGCCAGCAGCCGGACAGCCAACTATGGCTACACCTTC. Amino acids: CASSRTANYGYTF.

The chain joins TRBV29-1 to TRBJ1-1, with D unresolved. V lost 4 bases to trimming and J lost 0 bases, with 15 bases between them. This CDR3 has 15 residues. In germline, CDR1 is SQVTM, CDR2 ANQGSEA. This CDR3 is CSVVSAETMNTEAFF. CDR3 DNA: TGCAGCGTTGTTTCGGCGGAAACCATGAACACTGAAGCTTTCTTT.

In this sample, this clonotype turned up a few times. The V gene is TRBV20-1, the J gene TRBJ1-2; the D is unclear. This CDR3 has 13 amino acids. V gave up 3 bases and J gave up 7 bases, with 15 bases separating them. Germline CDR1 reads DFQATT; CDR2 reads SNEGSKA (reference sequence). The CDR3 DNA reads as TGCAGTGCTAGTTGGGGTAGGGTTGGTGGCTACACCTTC. Translated: CSASWGRVGGYTF.

This sequence joins TRBV3-1 and TRBJ2-2, with a tentative D call TRBD1 (5 bases). V shed 0 bases and J shed 3 bases, with 11 bases lying between them. The germline V gene has CDR1 LGHDT and CDR2 YNNKEL (reference sequence). This CDR3 is 16 amino acids long. The CDR3 here is CASSQDQGPYTGELFF. The DNA for the CDR3 is TGTGCCAGCAGCCAAGATCAGGGCCCCTACACCGGGGAGCTGTTTTTT.

This chain connects TRBV7-2 to TRBJ2-3; D is uncertain. V dropped 7 bases and J dropped 6 bases, with 8 bases sitting between them. The CDR3 spans 11 residues. The germline gives CDR1 SGHTA, CDR2 FQGNSA. As DNA, the CDR3 is TGTGCCAGCACCACTGGGGATACGCAGTATTTT. Translating gives CASTTGDTQYF.

This clonotype was seen more than once but under ten times. The V and J genes are TRBV5-1 and TRBJ1-2, with a possible D match to TRBD1 (6 bases). This CDR3 has 13 amino acids. The ends were cut back, 0 bases at V and 8 bases at J, with 11 bases in the middle. Germline CDR1 reads SGHRS; CDR2 reads YFSETQ. The CDR3 sequence is CASSLGRGGGYTF. The CDR3 DNA sequence: TGCGCCAGCAGCTTGGGTCGAGGGGGAGGCTACACCTTC.

A few counts support this clonotype. The genes are TRBV13 and TRBJ2-7, with a possible D match to TRBD2 (5 bases). The CDR3 consists of 14 residues. CDR1 and CDR2 from the germline V gene are PRHDT and FYEKMQ (reference sequence). The V end was cut by 5 bases, the J end by 1 base, with 12 bases between. The CDR3 reads CASSQTGESYEQYF. The CDR3, as DNA: TGTGCCAGCAGCCAAACTGGGGAGTCCTACGAGCAGTACTTC.

The chain is built from TRBV20-1 and TRBJ2-1, with a possible D match to TRBD1 (5 bases). The CDR3 is made up of 13 amino acids. Germline CDR1 reads DFQATT; CDR2 reads SNEGSKA (reference sequence). The ends were cut back, 6 bases at V and 4 bases at J, with 13 bases in the middle. CDR3 protein: CSALGDRYNEQFF. CDR3 DNA sequence: TGCAGTGCCCTAGGTGACAGATACAATGAGCAGTTCTTC.

This clonotype was observed a few times. V usage is TRBV4-1 and J usage is TRBJ2-7; D tentatively reads TRBD1 or TRBD2 (5 bases each). The CDR3 is 14 amino acids. Germline CDR1 reads MGHRA; CDR2 reads YSYEKL. Between the trimmed V and J ends, which lost 1 base and 7 bases, there was a span of 14 bases. CDR3 sequence: CASSQGLREKEQYF. CDR3 in DNA: TGCGCCAGCAGCCAAGGCCTCAGGGAGAAGGAGCAGTACTTC.

A few counts support this clonotype. The chain links TRBV11-3 to TRBJ2-1, with D perhaps matching TRBD2 (6 bases). The V end lost 5 bases, the J end lost 4 bases, and 15 bases lay between the germline ends. Germline V CDR1 and CDR2: SGHNT, YENEEA. The length of the CDR3 is 15 residues. CDR3 DNA sequence: TGTGCCAGCAGCAAAGACCGACTAGAATACAATGAGCAGTTCTTC. It specifies CASSKDRLEYNEQFF.

This clonotype was observed many times. The germline gene is not matched at one end of the junction; a read error may be the cause. The chain has TRBV5-1 and TRBJ1-2; a possible D gene is TRBD1 (6 bases). This CDR3 is 13 amino acids long. From germline, CDR1 is SGHRS and CDR2 YFSETQ. This CDR3 is CASSQEQGYRYTF. The CDR3 DNA reads as TGCGCCAGCAGCCAAGAACAGGGCTATCGCTACACCTTC.

The chain has TRBV3-1 and TRBJ2-3, with D hard to call. The length of the CDR3 is 15 residues. Per germline, CDR1 LGHDT and CDR2 YNNKEL (reference sequence). V was clipped by 2 bases and J by 2 bases, with 11 bases between them. The CDR3 DNA sequence: TGTGCCAGCAGCCAATCGGCCCCAGTCACAGATACGCAGTATTTT. The encoded protein is CASSQSAPVTDTQYF.

This clonotype showed up just a few times. The chain is built from TRBV30 and TRBJ2-7, with TRBD1 matching 11 bases. The CDR3 is 14 residues long. Germline CDR1 GTSNPN, CDR2 SVGIG (reference sequence). The V segment lost 2 bases and the J segment 6 bases; nucleotides outside the gene matches: 6. The chain's CDR3 is CAWSRTGTGGEQYF. In nucleotides, the CDR3 is TGTGCCTGGAGTCGGACCGGGACAGGGGGCGAGCAGTACTTC.

This sequence joins TRBV4-1 and TRBJ1-1, with D possibly matching TRBD1 (5 bases). Trimming cost V 0 bases and J 1 base, with 9 bases left between them. Germline loops: CDR1 MGHRA, CDR2 YSYEKL. CDR3 length: 15 residues. The CDR3 DNA is TGCGCCAGCAGCCAAGATGGGAGGGGGAACACTGAAGCTTTCTTT. Translated: CASSQDGRGNTEAFF.

This clonotype was seen a few times. This chain connects TRBV20-1 to TRBJ2-1; D gene ambiguous. CDR1 is DFQATT, CDR2 SNEGSKA, per germline (reference sequence). There are 14 residues in the CDR3. The ends were cut back, 5 bases at V and 3 bases at J, with 14 bases in the middle. The CDR3 region is CSAPRPASYNEQFF. The CDR3 coding sequence is TGCAGTGCTCCCCGGCCAGCCAGCTACAATGAGCAGTTCTTC.

V is TRBV25-1 and J is TRBJ2-7; unclear D gene. The CDR3 runs 13 residues. V lost 2 bases, J lost 2 bases, and 7 bases lay in between. CDR1 is MGHDK and CDR2 is SYGVNS in the germline V gene. The CDR3 is CASSEGGTYEQYF. The CDR3 nucleotides are TGTGCCAGCAGTGAAGGCGGCACCTACGAGCAGTACTTC.

This clonotype has just a few counts. CDR3 amino acids: CASSYGVQETQYF. For the CDR3, the DNA is TGTGCCAGCAGCTACGGGGTCCAAGAGACCCAGTACTTC. This chain joins TRBV5-4 and TRBJ2-5; TRBD2 is a possible D gene (5 bases). Trimming took 3 bases from V and 1 from J, leaving 7 bases between them. CDR1 and CDR2 from the germline V gene are SGHNT and YYREEE (reference sequence). This CDR3 has 13 residues.

This chain joins TRBV5-5 and TRBJ2-7; 8 nucleotides agree with TRBD1. Trimming took 6 bases from V and 5 from J; bases not matched to a gene: 10. This CDR3 has 14 amino acids. Germline V lookup: CDR1 SGHKS, CDR2 YYEKEE (reference sequence). CDR3 region: CASNPGQASNEQYV. CDR3 coding DNA: TGTGCCAGCAACCCGGGACAGGCCTCGAACGAGCAGTACGTC.

This clonotype showed up many times. V usage is TRBV29-1 and J usage is TRBJ2-1; tentative D call: TRBD2 (6 bases). CDR3 size: 16 residues. Trimming removed 3 bases from V and 4 bases from J, with 19 bases in between. CDR1 and CDR2 from the germline V gene are SQVTM and ANQGSEA. CDR3 amino acids: CSVESGAGGEYNEQFF. The CDR3 DNA is TGCAGCGTTGAGTCCGGGGCCGGAGGGGAGTACAATGAGCAGTTCTTC.

V usage is TRBV12-3 or TRBV12-4 and J usage is TRBJ2-1, with 10 positions matching TRBD2. Trimming at V came to 5 bases and at J to 9 bases, leaving 13 bases not matched to a gene. The CDR3 has 16 amino acids. CDR3 in amino acids: CASSPRLASGGLEQFF. CDR3 coding DNA: TGTGCCAGCAGTCCCCGTCTGGCTAGCGGGGGACTTGAGCAGTTCTTC.

This clonotype was seen at least ten times. V and J are TRBV28 and TRBJ2-5, with D perhaps TRBD1 (6 bases). Trimming cost V 8 bases and J 5 bases, with 24 bases left between them. This CDR3 is 16 amino acids long. Germline lookup yields CDR1 MDHEN and CDR2 SYDVKM. In nucleotides, the CDR3 is TGTGCCAGCGGCACTCCTCAGGGGCGCGAAGGGGAGACCCAGTACTTC. Protein: CASGTPQGREGETQYF.

The chain has TRBV6-2 or TRBV6-3 and TRBJ2-1; the D gene is possibly TRBD1 (6 bases). V lost 1 base, J lost 6 bases, and 7 bases lay in between. The CDR3 contains 13 residues. Germline lookup yields CDR1 MNHEY and CDR2 SVGEGT. Written as DNA, the CDR3 is TGTGCCAGCAGTTACTACAGGGTCAATGAGCAGTTCTTC. It translates to CASSYYRVNEQFF.

This clonotype was detected many times. The chain recombines TRBV7-2 with TRBJ2-3; D perhaps matches TRBD1 (5 bases). The CDR3 sequence is 14 residues long. Looked up from germline, CDR1 is SGHTA and CDR2 is FQGNSA. Trimming removed 8 bases from V and 4 bases from J, with 16 bases in between. CDR3 region: CASDGGANADTQYF. The CDR3 DNA reads TGTGCCAGCGATGGTGGGGCTAACGCAGATACGCAGTATTTT.

This clonotype appeared many times. CDR3 loop: CASSSEQGFGYTF. In DNA, the CDR3 is TGTGCCAGCAGTTCAGAACAGGGTTTTGGCTACACCTTC. The J gene is TRBJ1-2, the V gene TRBV12-3 or TRBV12-4; D perhaps matches TRBD1 (6 bases). Trimming pared 4 bases from V and 7 bases from J, leaving 13 bases between. This CDR3 is 13 amino acids long.

This clonotype turned up a few times. This sequence joins TRBV29-1 and TRBJ1-1; possibly TRBD1 for D (5 bases). Trimming shortened V by 7 bases and J by 1 base, and 10 bases separated the two germline ends. CDR3 size: 12 residues. The germline gives CDR1 SQVTM, CDR2 ANQGSEA. Written as DNA, the CDR3 is TGCAGCGGGGCTAGGGGGAACACTGAAGCTTTCTTT. It yields the protein CSGARGNTEAFF. Full variable domain (remainder filled in from reference TRBV29-1 and TRBJ1-1): SAVISQKPSRDICQRGTSLTIQCQVDSQVTMMFWYRQQPGQSLTLIATANQGSEATYESGFVIDKFPISRPNLTFSTLTVSNMSPEDSSIYLCSGARGNTEAFFGQGTRLTVV.

In this sample, this clonotype turned up a few times. The chain joins TRBV19 to TRBJ1-2, with D maybe TRBD1 (6 bases). CDR3 length: 16 residues. Trimming took off 1 base at V and 4 bases at J, with 16 bases between the two ends. Germline CDR1 reads LNHDA; CDR2 reads SQIVND (reference sequence). The CDR3 DNA follows: TGTGCCAGTAGTATAGCCGTAGACAGGAACCTCTATGGCTACACCTTC. Protein product: CASSIAVDRNLYGYTF.

Only a few counts were recorded for this clonotype. This rearrangement joins TRBV5-1 to TRBJ2-5; a weak D match, TRBD2 (6 bases). With 0 bases removed from V and 7 bases from J, the gap between germline ends came to 13 bases. CDR1 SGHRS and CDR2 YFSETQ come from the germline V gene. The length of the CDR3 is 14 residues. CDR3 sequence reads: CASSLVSGRGTQYF. For the CDR3, the DNA is TGCGCCAGCAGCTTGGTTTCGGGGCGGGGGACCCAGTACTTC.